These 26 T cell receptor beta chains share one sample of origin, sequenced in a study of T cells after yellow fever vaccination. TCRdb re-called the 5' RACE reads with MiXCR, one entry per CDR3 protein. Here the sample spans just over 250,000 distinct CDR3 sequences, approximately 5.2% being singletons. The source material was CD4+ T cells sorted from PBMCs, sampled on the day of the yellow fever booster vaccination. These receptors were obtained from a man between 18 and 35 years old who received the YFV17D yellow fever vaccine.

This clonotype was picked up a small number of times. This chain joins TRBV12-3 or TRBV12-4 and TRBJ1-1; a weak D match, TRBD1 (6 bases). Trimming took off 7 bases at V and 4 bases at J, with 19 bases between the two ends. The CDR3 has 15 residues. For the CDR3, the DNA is TGTGCCAGCACCCCGACAGGTTCCAGGGTCACTGAAGCTTTCTTT. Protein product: CASTPTGSRVTEAFF.

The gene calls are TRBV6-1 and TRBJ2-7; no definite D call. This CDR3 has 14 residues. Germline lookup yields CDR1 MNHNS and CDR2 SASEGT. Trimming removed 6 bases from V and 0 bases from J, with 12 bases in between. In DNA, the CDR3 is TGTGCCAGCAGCGGTAACACATACTCCTACGAGCAGTACGTC. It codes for CASSGNTYSYEQYV.

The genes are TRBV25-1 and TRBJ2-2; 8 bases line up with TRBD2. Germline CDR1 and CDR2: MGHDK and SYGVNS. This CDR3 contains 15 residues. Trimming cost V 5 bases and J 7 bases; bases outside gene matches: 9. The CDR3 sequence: CASSLFGGVDGELFF. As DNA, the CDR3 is TGTGCCAGCAGTTTATTCGGGGGGGTTGACGGGGAGCTGTTTTTT.

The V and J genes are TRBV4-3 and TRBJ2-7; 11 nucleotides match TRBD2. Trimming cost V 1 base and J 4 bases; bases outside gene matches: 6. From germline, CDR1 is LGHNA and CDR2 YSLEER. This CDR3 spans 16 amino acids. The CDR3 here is CASSQGSSGGLYEQYF. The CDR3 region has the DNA TGCGCCAGCAGCCAAGGTTCTAGCGGGGGGTTATACGAGCAGTACTTC.

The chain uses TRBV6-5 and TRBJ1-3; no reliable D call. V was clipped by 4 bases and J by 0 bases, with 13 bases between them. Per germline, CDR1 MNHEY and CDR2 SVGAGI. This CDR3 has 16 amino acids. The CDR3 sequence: CASSLLGRSSGNTIYF. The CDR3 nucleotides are TGTGCCAGCAGTTTGTTAGGACGGAGCTCTGGAAACACCATATATTTT.

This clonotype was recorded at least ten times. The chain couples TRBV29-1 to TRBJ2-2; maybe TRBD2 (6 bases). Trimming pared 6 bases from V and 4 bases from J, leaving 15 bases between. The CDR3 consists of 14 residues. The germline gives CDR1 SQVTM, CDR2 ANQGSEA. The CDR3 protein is CSVEGRAFTGELFF. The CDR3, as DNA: TGCAGCGTGGAGGGTCGGGCGTTCACCGGGGAGCTGTTTTTT.

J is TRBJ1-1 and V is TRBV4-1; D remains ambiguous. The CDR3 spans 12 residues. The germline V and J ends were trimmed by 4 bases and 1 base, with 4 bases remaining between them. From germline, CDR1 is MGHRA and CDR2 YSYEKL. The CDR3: CASSPPNTEAFF. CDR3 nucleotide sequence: TGCGCCAGCAGCCCTCCGAACACTGAAGCTTTCTTT.

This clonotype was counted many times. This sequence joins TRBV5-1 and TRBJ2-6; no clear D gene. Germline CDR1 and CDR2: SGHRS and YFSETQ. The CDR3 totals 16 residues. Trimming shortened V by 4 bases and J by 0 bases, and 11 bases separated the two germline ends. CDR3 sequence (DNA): TGCGCCAGCAGCCCTCCTCCCAGCTCTGGGGCCAACGTCCTGACTTTC. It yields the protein CASSPPPSSGANVLTF.

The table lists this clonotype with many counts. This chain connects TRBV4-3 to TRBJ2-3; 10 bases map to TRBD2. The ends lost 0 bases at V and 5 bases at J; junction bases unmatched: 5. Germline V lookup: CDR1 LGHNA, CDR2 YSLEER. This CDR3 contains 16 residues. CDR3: CASSQEAGGLGDTQYF. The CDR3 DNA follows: TGCGCCAGCAGCCAAGAAGCGGGGGGGCTCGGAGATACGCAGTATTTT.

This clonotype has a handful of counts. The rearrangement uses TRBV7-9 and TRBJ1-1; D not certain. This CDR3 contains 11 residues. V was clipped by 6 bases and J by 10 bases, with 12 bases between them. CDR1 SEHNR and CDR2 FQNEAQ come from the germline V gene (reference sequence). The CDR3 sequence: CASSPDSGAFF. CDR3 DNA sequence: TGTGCCAGCAGTCCAGACTCAGGAGCTTTCTTT.

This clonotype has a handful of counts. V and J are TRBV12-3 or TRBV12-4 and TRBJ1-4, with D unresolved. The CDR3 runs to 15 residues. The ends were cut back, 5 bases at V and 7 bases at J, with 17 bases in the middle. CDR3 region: CASSIGSKQLEKLFF. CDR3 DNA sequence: TGTGCCAGCAGTATAGGGTCAAAACAGCTTGAAAAACTGTTTTTT.

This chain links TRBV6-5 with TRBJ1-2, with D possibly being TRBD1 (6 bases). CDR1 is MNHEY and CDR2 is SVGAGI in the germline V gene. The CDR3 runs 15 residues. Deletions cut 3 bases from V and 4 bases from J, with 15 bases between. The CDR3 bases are TGTGCCAGCAGTTATTCGTCACAGGGCCCCTATGGCTACACCTTC. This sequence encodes CASSYSSQGPYGYTF.

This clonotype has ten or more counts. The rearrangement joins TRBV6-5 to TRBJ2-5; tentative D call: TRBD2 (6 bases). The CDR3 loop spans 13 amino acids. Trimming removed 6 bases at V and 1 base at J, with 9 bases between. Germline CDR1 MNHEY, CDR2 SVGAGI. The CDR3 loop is CASRASAQETQYF. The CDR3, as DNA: TGTGCCAGCAGGGCTAGCGCCCAAGAGACCCAGTACTTC.

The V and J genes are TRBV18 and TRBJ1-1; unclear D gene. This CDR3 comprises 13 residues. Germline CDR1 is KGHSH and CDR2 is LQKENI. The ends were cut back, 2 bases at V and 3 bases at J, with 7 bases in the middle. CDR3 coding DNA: TGTGCCAGCTCACCAACACCAGACACTGAAGCTTTCTTT. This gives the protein CASSPTPDTEAFF.

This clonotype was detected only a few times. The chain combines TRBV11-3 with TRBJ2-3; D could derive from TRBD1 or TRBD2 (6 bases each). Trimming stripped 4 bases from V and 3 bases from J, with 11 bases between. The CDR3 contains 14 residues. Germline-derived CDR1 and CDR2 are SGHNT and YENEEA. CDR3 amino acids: CASSWGARTDTQYF. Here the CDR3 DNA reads TGTGCCAGCAGCTGGGGGGCGAGAACAGATACGCAGTATTTT. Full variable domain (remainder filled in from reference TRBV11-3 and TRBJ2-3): EAGVVQSPRYKIIEKKQPVAFWCNPISGHNTLYWYLQNLGQGPELLIRYENEEAVDDSQLPKDRFSAERLKGVDSTLKIQPAELGDSAVYLCASSWGARTDTQYFGPGTRLTVL.

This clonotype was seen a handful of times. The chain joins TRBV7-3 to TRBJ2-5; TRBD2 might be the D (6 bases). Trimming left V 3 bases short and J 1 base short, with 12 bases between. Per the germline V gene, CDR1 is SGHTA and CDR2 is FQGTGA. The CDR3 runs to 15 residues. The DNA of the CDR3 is TGTGCCAGCAGCTTGGGACTTGGTCCCCAAGAGACCCAGTACTTC. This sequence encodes CASSLGLGPQETQYF.

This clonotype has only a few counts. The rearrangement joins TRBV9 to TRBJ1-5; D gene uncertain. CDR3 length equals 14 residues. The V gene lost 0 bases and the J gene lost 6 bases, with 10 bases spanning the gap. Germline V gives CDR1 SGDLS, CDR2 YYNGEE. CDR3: CASSVGIATQPQHF. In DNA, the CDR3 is TGTGCCAGCAGCGTAGGAATTGCAACTCAGCCCCAGCATTTT. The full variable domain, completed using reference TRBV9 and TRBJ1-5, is DSGVTQTPKHLITATGQRVTLRCSPRSGDLSVYWYQQSLDQGLQFLIQYYNGEERAKGNILERFSAQQFPDLHSELNLSSLELGDSALYFCASSVGIATQPQHFGDGTRLSIL.

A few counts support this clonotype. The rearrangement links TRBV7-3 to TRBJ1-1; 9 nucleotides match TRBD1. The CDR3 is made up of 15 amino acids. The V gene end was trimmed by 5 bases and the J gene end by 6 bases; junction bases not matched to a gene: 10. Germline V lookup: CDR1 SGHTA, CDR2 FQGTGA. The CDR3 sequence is CASSQRHRGQAEAFF. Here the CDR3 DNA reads TGTGCCAGCAGCCAAAGACACAGGGGGCAAGCTGAAGCTTTCTTT. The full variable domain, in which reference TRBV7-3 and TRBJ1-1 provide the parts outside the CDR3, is GAGVSQTPSNKVTEKGKYVELRCDPISGHTALYWYRQSLGQGPEFLIYFQGTGAADDSGLPNDRFFAVRPEGSVSTLKIQRTERGDSAVYLCASSQRHRGQAEAFFGQGTRLTVV.

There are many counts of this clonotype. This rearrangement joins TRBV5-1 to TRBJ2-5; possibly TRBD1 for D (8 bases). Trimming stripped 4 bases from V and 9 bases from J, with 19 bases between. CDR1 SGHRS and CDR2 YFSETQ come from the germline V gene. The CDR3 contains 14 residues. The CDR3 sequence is CASSIDRGRGAQYF. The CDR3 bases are TGCGCCAGCAGCATCGACAGGGGCCGGGGGGCCCAGTACTTC.

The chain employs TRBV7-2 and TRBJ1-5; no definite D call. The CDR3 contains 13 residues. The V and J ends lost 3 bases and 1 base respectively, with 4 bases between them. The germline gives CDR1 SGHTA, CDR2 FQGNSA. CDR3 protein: CASSFRSNQPQHF. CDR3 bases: TGTGCCAGCAGCTTCCGGAGCAATCAGCCCCAGCATTTT.

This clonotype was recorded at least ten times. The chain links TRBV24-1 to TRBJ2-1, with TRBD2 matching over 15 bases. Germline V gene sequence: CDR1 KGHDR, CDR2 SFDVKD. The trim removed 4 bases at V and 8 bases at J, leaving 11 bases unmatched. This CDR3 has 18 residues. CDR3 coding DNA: TGTGCCACCAGTGACTCGGGACTAGCGGGGGGCGTGGAGGATGAGCAGTTCTTC. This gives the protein CATSDSGLAGGVEDEQFF.

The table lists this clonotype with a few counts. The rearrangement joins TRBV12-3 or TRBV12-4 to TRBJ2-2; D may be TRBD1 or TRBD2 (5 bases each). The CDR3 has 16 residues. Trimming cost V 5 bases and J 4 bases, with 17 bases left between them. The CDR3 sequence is CASSQQVSRGTGELFF. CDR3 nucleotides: TGTGCCAGCAGTCAACAGGTCAGCCGGGGCACCGGGGAGCTGTTTTTT.

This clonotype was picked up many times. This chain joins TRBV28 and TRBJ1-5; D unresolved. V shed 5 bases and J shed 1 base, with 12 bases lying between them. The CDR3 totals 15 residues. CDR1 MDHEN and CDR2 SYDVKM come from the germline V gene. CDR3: CASSLGGESNQPQHF. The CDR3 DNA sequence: TGTGCCAGCAGTCTCGGAGGAGAAAGCAATCAGCCCCAGCATTTT.

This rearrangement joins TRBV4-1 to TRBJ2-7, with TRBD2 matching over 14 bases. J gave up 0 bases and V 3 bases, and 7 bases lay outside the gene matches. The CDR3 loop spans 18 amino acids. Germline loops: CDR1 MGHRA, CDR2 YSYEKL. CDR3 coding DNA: TGCGCCAGCAGCCATGGACTAGCGGGGGGCCGATCCTCCTACGAGCAGTACTTC. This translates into CASSHGLAGGRSSYEQYF.

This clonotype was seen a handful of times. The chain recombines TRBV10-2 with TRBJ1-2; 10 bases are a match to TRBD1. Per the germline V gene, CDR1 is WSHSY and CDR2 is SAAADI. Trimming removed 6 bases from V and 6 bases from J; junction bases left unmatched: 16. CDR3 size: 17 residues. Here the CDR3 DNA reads TGCGCCAGCAGAGAACGAGACAGGGGGCTCCGTTTCCATGGCTACACCTTC. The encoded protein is CASRERDRGLRFHGYTF.

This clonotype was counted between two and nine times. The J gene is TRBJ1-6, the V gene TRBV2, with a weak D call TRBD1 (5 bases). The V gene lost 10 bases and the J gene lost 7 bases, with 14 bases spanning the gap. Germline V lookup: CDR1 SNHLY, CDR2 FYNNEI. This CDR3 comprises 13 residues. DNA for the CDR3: TGTGCCACCGGGGGACGGCTAAATTCACCCCTCCACTTT. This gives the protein CATGGRLNSPLHF. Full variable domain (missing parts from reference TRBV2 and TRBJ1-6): EPEVTQTPSHQVTQMGQEVILRCVPISNHLYFYWYRQILGQKVEFLVSFYNNEISEKSEIFDDQFSVERPDGSNFTLKIRSTKLEDSAMYFCATGGRLNSPLHFGNGTRLTVT.